The entry below describes one TCR beta chain. Its target is unknown. TCRdb's copy holds only in-frame clones and misses some; the assay was immunoSEQ multiplex PCR. The repertoire holds about 2.4 million clones, with roughly 93% as singletons. The CDR3 runs to 14 residues. The germline V gene has CDR1 SGHTA and CDR2 FQGNSA. The V and J ends lost 2 bases and 4 bases respectively, with 8 bases between them. These data belong to a study of shared clonotypes between healthy human individuals. Study outcomes and limitations: Relative to their counterparts shared across all four donors, non-shared clonotypes exhibited diminished generation probabilities. Naive CD4 clonotypes overlapped across a handful of donors at approximately 4.5%. Sampling used blood alone; tissue repertoires probably differ.

There were only Caucasian adults among the donors, and all lived in Nashville, Tennessee. Sequences were obtained from naive CD4+ T cells from PBMCs. As for subset: CD45RA+ positively selected. The chain carries TRBV7-2 and TRBJ2-2; D remains ambiguous. This TCR derives from a man between 18 and 35 years old in good health. Some clones in this sample may be carry-over from other donors' samples. Here the CDR3 DNA reads TGTGCCAGCAGCTTACTCCGACGCACCGGGGAGCTGTTTTTT. Its translation: CASSLLRRTGELFF.